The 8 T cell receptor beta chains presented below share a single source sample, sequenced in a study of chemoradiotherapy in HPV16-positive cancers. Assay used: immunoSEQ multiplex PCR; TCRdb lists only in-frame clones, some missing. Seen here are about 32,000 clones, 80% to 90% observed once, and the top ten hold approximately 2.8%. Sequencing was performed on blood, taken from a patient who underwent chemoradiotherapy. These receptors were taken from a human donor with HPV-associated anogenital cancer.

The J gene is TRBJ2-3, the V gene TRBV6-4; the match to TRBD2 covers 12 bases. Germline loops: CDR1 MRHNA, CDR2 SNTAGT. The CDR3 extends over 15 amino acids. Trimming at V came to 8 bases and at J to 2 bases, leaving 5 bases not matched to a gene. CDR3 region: CASGRLAGVTDTQYF. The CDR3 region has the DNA TGTGCCAGCGGAAGACTAGCGGGGGTCACAGATACGCAGTATTTT.

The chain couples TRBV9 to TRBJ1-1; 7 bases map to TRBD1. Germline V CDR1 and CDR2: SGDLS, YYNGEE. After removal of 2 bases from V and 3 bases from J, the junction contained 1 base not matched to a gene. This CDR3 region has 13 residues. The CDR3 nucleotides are TGTGCCAGCAGCGTTGACAGGGACACTGAAGCTTTCTTT. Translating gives CASSVDRDTEAFF.

The CDR3 DNA is TGTGCCAGCAGCGCGGGATCTCTTAATGAAAAACTGTTTTTT. Its protein product is CASSAGSLNEKLFF. This sequence joins TRBV9 and TRBJ1-4; unclear D gene. V dropped 3 bases and J dropped 4 bases, with 10 bases sitting between them. Germline CDR1 SGDLS, CDR2 YYNGEE. The CDR3 contains 14 residues.

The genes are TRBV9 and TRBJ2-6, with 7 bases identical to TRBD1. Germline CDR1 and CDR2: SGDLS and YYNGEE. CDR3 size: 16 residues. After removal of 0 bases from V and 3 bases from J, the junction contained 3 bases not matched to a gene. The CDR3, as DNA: TGTGCCAGCAGCGTAGAGGGGGCCGGTGGGGCCAACGTCCTGACTTTC. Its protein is CASSVEGAGGANVLTF.

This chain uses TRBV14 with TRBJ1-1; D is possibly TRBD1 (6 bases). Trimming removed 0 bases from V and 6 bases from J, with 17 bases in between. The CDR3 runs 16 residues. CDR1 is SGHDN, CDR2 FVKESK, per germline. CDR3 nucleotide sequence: TGTGCCAGCAGCCAAGAAAGGTATAGGGGGGCCTCTGAAGCTTTCTTT. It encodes CASSQERYRGASEAFF.

As DNA, the CDR3 is TGTGCCAGCAGTTCCCCAGCGGCAGGCCGGGGAACTGAAGCTTTCTTT. Translated: CASSSPAAGRGTEAFF. The V and J genes are TRBV5-4 and TRBJ1-1; D gene uncertain. The ends were cut back, 5 bases at V and 5 bases at J, with 22 bases in the middle. From germline, CDR1 is SGHNT and CDR2 YYREEE (reference sequence). The CDR3 has 16 amino acids. Using reference TRBV5-4 and TRBJ1-1 for the parts outside the CDR3, the full variable domain is ETGVTQSPTHLIKTRGQQVTLRCSSQSGHNTVSWYQQALGQGPQFIFQYYREEENGRGNFPPRFSGLQFPNYSSELNVNALELDDSALYLCASSSPAAGRGTEAFFGQGTRLTVV.

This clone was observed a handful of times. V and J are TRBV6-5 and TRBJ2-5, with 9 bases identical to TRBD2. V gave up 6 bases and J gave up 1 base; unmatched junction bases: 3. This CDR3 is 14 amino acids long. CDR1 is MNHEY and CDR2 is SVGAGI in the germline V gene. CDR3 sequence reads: CASSLSGGQETQYF. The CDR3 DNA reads TGTGCCAGCAGCCTTAGCGGGGGCCAAGAGACCCAGTACTTC.

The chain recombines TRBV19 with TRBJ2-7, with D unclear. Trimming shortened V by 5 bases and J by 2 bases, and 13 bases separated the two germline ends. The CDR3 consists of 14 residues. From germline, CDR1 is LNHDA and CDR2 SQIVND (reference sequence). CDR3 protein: CASSGNRLTYEQYF. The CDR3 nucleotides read TGTGCCAGTAGTGGAAACAGACTTACCTACGAGCAGTACTTC.